This T cell receptor beta chain was found in a study of shared clonotypes between healthy human individuals. Study-level points and caveats: A few donors shared 5% to 5.5% of their naive CD4 clonotypes.

CDR3 length equals 15 residues. Germline lookup yields CDR1 SGHRS and CDR2 YFSETQ. The V segment lost 0 bases and the J segment 6 bases; nucleotides outside the gene matches: 4. As regards this clone: Its antigen is not identified.

Clones were sequenced by immunoSEQ multiplex PCR, and TCRdb holds only the in-frame ones, with some missing. The sample contains 2.5 million or so clones, approximately 90% of which appear only once. Every one of the donors was a Caucasian adult that lived in Nashville, Tennessee. Specimen: naive CD4+ T cells sorted from blood. Subset reported: CD45RA+ positively selected. This chain joins TRBV5-1 and TRBJ1-5; 9 nucleotides match TRBD1. The sequence was obtained from a man aged 18 to 35 in good health. The CDR3: CASSLGMGQGQPQHF. The CDR3 DNA reads as TGCGCCAGCAGCTTGGGGATGGGACAGGGTCAGCCCCAGCATTTT.